The 3 T cell receptor beta chains given below trace back to one sample, sequenced in a study of blood T cell repertoires in COVID-19. Profiling relied on immunoSEQ multiplex PCR, and the TCRdb table lists in-frame clones only, not all of them. Seen here are about 190,000 clones, 75% to 90% observed once, and the top ten hold about 6.5%. Source material: peripheral blood. Receptor source: a middle-aged woman with acute or convalescent COVID-19.

The V gene is TRBV6-2 or TRBV6-3, the J gene TRBJ2-5, with TRBD2 matching 11 bases. The germline gives CDR1 MNHEY, CDR2 SVGEGT. J lost 4 bases, V lost 6 bases, and 7 bases had no gene match. This CDR3 spans 15 amino acids. DNA for the CDR3: TGTGCCAGCAGCGTAGCGGGGGGGCCAAGAGAGACCCAGTACTTC. It translates to CASSVAGGPRETQYF.

V is TRBV7-9 and J is TRBJ1-5, with D unresolved. Germline CDR1 is SEHNR and CDR2 is FQNEAQ (reference sequence). V was pared by 9 bases and J by 2 bases, with 17 bases between. The CDR3 runs 15 residues. This CDR3 reads CASRKARNCNQPQHF. In nucleotides, the CDR3 is TGTGCCAGTCGTAAGGCGAGGAATTGCAATCAGCCCCAGCATTTT.

The rearrangement uses TRBV7-2 and TRBJ2-1; D is unresolved. The V and J ends lost 3 bases and 9 bases respectively, with 12 bases between them. In germline, CDR1 is SGHTA, CDR2 FQGNSA. The CDR3 consists of 13 residues. The CDR3 here is CASSFLFGSEQFF. The CDR3 DNA is TGTGCCAGCAGCTTCCTCTTCGGTTCTGAGCAGTTCTTC.